This TCR beta chain originates from a study of shared clonotypes between healthy human individuals. Findings of the study overall: Non-shared clonotypes had lower generation probabilities than clonotypes shared by all four sorted-subset donors.

This clone was observed a single time. Its antigen is unidentified. Other DNA variants within this sample encode the same CDR3. The CDR3 has 14 amino acids. The germline V gene has CDR1 SGHRS and CDR2 YFSETQ. V was pared by 0 bases and J by 1 base, with 8 bases between. Sequencing used immunoSEQ multiplex PCR; TCRdb keeps in-frame clones, though not all of them. The sample has under 300,000 clones, 50% to 80% seen once; the top ten hold roughly 10%. This TCR was recovered from a man aged 25-45 years in good health. Sequenced: memory CD4+ T cells sorted from blood. The subset: CD45RA-negative fraction. The V and J genes are TRBV5-1 and TRBJ2-7; D is undetermined. CDR3 nucleotide sequence: TGCGCCAGCAGCTTGGTCCTAAATTCCTACGAGCAGTACTTC. As protein: CASSLVLNSYEQYF.